This TCR beta chain was recorded in a study of shared clonotypes between healthy human individuals. A word on this clone: Its antigen is unidentified. This sample also contains other DNA sequences that code for the same CDR3.

Splitting of each subset's genomic DNA was done evenly across several immunoSEQ plates. Assay: immunoSEQ multiplex PCR; the TCRdb copy retains only in-frame clones and omits some. The sample lists 2,500,000 or so clones, roughly 92% occurring once. Study outcomes and limitations: Incompleteness in sorted-subset sequencing, despite large depth, was shown by rarefaction. The study found lower generation probabilities in non-shared clonotypes than in those shared by all four donors. Naive CD4 clonotypes overlapped across a handful of donors at roughly 5%.

Germline loops: CDR1 SGDLS, CDR2 YYNGEE. The ends were cut back, 0 bases at V and 4 bases at J, with 7 bases in the middle. The CDR3 runs to 13 residues. Sequenced: naive CD4+ T cells sorted from blood. Subset here: CD45RA+ positively selected. V usage is TRBV9 and J usage is TRBJ2-5, with D uncertain. This TCR was sampled from a man aged 18 to 29 in good health. The CDR3 nucleotides are TGTGCCAGCAGCGTAGACCTGGGAGAGACCCAGTACTTC. The encoded protein is CASSVDLGETQYF.